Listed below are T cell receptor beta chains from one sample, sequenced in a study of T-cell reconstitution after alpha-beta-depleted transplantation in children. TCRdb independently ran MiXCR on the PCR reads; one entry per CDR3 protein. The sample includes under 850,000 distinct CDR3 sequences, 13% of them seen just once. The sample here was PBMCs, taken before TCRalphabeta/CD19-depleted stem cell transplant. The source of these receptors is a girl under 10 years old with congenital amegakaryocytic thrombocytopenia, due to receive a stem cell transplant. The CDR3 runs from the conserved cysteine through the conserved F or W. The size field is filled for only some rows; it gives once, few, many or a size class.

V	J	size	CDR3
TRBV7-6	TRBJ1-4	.	CATTPAGGVTNEKLFF
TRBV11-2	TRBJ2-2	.	CASIRGRRYTGELFF
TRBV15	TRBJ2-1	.	CATSRKGVNEQFF
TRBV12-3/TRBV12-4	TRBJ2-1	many	CASSPRDTDNEQFF
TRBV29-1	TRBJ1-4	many	CSALTGRTNEKLFF
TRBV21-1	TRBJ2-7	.	CASSKVEAFSEQYF
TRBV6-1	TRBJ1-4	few	CASSELEEKLFF
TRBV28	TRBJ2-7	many	CASSFGGVYEQYF
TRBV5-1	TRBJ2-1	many	CASSTGGESYNEQFF
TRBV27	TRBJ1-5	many	CASSALTHQPQHF
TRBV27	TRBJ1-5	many	CASRRDNQPQHF
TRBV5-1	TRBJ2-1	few	CASSSALRPLSYNEQFF
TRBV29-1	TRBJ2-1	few	CSVVWEPGGNEQFF
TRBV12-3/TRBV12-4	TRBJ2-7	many	CASSLPHYEQYF